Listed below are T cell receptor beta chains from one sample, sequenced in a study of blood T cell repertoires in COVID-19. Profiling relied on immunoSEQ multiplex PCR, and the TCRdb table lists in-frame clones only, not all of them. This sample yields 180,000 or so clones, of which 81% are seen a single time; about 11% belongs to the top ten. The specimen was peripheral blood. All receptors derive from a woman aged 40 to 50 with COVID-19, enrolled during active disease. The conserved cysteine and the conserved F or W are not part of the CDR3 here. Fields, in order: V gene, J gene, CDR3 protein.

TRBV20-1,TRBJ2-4,SASMMGDKFLVKNIQY
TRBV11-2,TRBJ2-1,ASRLTSGGAASYNEQF
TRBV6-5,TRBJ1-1,ASTRAMNTEAF
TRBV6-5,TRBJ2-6,ASSLTGANVLT
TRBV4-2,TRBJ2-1,ASSHGAGYEQF
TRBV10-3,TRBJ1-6,AISEGGLGLSGVNSPLH
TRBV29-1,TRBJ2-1,SVPELTGGKF
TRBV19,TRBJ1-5,ASSPQGEPQH
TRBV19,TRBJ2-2,ASNNPIAGPNTGELF
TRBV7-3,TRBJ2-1,ASSLIAGGPDEQF
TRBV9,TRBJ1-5,ASSVGTADSNQPQH
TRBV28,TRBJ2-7,ASSLLGQGLDEQY
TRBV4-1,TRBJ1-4,ASSQDPGRADLNEKLF